The TCR beta chain under discussion was sequenced for a study of T-cell reconstitution after alpha-beta-depleted transplantation in children. The CDR3 totals 15 residues. Trimming left V 7 bases short and J 5 bases short, with 17 bases between. Germline assignment: CDR1 SGHTA and CDR2 FQGNSA. Preparing the TCRbeta library involved the use of unique molecular identifiers. TCRdb used MiXCR to reprocess the PCR reads, holding one entry per CDR3 protein. The table shows about 610,000 distinct CDR3 sequences, with 10% to 13% occurring only once. This clonotype was obtained from a human donor who donated a stem cell graft to a child with acute myeloid leukemia. Sequencing was performed on PBMCs from the stem cell graft donor, taken from the stem cell graft. The J gene is TRBJ1-4, the V gene TRBV7-2, with D perhaps matching TRBD1 (5 bases). CDR3 DNA: TGTGCCAGCACCCAGTCTCAGGGCTTAAATGAAAAACTGTTTTTT. As protein: CASTQSQGLNEKLFF.